Sequencing of this T cell receptor (beta chain) was carried out in a study of molecular identifiers for immune sequencing clone quantification. General observations from the study: Whereas clones above 20 RNA copies held under 1% of naive-cell molecules, they held over 98% of effector molecules. A single cell's spiked Jurkat TCR RNA was reportedly detectable among 900,000 to 1,000,000 naive cells.

Sorted naive CD8 T cells, roughly 19,000 to 1,100,000, were sequenced from 10%, 30% or 50% RNA. Germline V gene data show CDR1 as MNHEY and CDR2 as SVGAGI. With V trimmed by 4 bases and J by 0 bases, 6 bases remained unmatched. The length of the CDR3 is 16 residues. Libraries of bulk TCR were made by previously described methods (with listed TCR primers). Each CDR3 protein is one row after TCRdb ran MiXCR on the PCR reads. Of tens of thousands of distinct CDR3 sequences in the sample, approximately 18% were seen once. This clonotype was observed at least ten times. The antigen is undetermined. The sample comprised naive CD8+ T cells from blood, with Jurkat cell RNA spiked in. Subset described: FACS-sorted CD8+CD4-CCR7+CD45RA+ naive T cells. The V gene is TRBV6-5, the J gene TRBJ2-1; TRBD2 matches 7 bases. The source is a human donor in good health. Some libraries in this study had Jurkat cell RNA spiked in. CDR3 bases: TGTGCCAGCAGTTGGCTAGCGGAGAGCTCCTACAATGAGCAGTTCTTC. Protein sequence: CASSWLAESSYNEQFF.